This TCR beta chain was captured by sequencing in a study of PD-1 blockade in classical Hodgkin lymphoma. V lost 3 bases to trimming and J lost 5 bases, with 7 bases between them. Germline CDR1 and CDR2: SEHNR and FQNEAQ (reference sequence). The CDR3 loop spans 12 amino acids. Produced via immunoSEQ multiplex PCR; TCRdb's table is partial and in-frame only. The sample gives more than 35,000 clones, 76% of which show up once; 15% to 20% is in the top ten. The study's findings and limits: Complete responders had baseline diversity similar to newly diagnosed patients. Reports described newly diagnosed patients as having lower baseline TCR diversity than healthy donors.

All patients relapsed after autologous stem cell transplantation, and brentuximab vedotin exposure varied. As to this clone: The antigen is not known.

The receptor was isolated from a human donor with classical Hodgkin lymphoma. The sample here was peripheral blood mononuclear cells (PBMCs), taken before the second cycle of nivolumab. This chain connects TRBV7-9 to TRBJ1-2; the D gene is possibly TRBD1 (5 bases). The CDR3 DNA reads TGTGCCAGCAGCTTGGGGGGGTATGGCTACACCTTC. Its translation is CASSLGGYGYTF.